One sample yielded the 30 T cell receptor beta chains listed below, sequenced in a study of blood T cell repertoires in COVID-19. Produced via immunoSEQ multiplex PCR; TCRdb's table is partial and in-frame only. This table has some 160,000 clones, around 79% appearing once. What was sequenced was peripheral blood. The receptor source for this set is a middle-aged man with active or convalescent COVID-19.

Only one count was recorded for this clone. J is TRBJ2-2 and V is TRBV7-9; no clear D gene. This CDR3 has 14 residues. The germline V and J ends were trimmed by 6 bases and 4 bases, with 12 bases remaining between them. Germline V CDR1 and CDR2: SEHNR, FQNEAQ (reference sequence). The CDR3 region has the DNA TGTGCCAGCAGTATGGCAGAAAGCACCGGGGAGCTGTTTTTT. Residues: CASSMAESTGELFF.

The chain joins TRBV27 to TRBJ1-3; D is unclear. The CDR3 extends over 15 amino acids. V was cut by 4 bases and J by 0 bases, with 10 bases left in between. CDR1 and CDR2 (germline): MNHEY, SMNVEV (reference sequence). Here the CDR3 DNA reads TGTGCCAGCAGTTCCCGGGAGGGCTCTGGAAACACCATATATTTT. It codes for CASSSREGSGNTIYF.

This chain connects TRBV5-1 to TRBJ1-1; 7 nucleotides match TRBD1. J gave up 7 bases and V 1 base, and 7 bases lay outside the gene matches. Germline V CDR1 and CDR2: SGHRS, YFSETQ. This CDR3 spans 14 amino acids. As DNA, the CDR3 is TGCGCCAGCAGCTTGTCGGCAGGGGGGATTGAAGCTTTCTTT. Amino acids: CASSLSAGGIEAFF.

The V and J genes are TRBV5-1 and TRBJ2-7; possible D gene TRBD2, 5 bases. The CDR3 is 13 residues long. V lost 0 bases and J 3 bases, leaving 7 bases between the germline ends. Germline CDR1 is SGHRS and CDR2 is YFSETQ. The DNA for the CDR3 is TGCGCCAGCAGCTTGGCCGAGGGCTACGAGCAGTACTTC. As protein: CASSLAEGYEQYF.

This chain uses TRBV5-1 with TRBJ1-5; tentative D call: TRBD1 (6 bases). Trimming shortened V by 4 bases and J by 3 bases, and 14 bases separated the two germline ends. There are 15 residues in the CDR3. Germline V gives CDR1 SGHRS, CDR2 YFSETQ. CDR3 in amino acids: CASSLGTTPNQPQHF. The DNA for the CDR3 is TGCGCCAGCAGCCTAGGGACAACCCCCAATCAGCCCCAGCATTTT.

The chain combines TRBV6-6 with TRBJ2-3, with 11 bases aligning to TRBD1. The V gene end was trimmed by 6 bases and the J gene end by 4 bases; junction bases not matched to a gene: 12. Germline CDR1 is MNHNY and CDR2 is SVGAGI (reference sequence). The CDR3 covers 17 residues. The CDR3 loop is CASSRSTDRGRADTQYF. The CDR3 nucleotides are TGTGCCAGCAGCCGATCGACGGACAGGGGGCGGGCAGATACGCAGTATTTT.

The CDR3 loop reads CATIPPRVTEAFF. CDR3 bases: TGTGCCACCATCCCCCCCCGGGTTACTGAAGCTTTCTTT. The V call is TRBV7-6, the J call TRBJ1-1; D ambiguous. Trimming cost V 10 bases and J 5 bases, with 17 bases left between them. In germline, CDR1 is SGHVS, CDR2 FNYEAQ. CDR3 length: 13 amino acids.

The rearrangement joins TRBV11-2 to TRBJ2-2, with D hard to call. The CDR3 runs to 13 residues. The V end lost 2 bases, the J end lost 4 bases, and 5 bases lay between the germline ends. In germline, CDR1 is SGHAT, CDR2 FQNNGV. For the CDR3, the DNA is TGTGCCAGCAGCTTAATCGGCACCGGGGAGCTGTTTTTT. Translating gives CASSLIGTGELFF.

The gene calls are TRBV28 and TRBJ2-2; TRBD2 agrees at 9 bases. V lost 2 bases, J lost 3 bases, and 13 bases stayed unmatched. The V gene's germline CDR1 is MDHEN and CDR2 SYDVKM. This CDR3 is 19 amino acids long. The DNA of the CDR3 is TGTGCCAGCAGTTTACCCCTCCCCCGACTAGCGGTTCACACCGGGGAGCTGTTTTTT. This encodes CASSLPLPRLAVHTGELFF. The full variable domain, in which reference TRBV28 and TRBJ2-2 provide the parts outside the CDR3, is DVKVTQSSRYLVKRTGEKVFLECVQDMDHENMFWYRQDPGLGLRLIYFSYDVKMKEKGDIPEGYSVSREKKERFSLILESASTNQTSMYLCASSLPLPRLAVHTGELFFGEGSRLTVL.

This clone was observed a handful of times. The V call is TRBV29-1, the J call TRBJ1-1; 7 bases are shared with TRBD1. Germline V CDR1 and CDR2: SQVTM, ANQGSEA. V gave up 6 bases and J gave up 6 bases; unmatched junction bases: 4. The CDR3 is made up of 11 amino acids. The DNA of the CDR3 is TGCAGCGTGGACAGGTTCCCTGAAGCTTTCTTT. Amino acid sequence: CSVDRFPEAFF.

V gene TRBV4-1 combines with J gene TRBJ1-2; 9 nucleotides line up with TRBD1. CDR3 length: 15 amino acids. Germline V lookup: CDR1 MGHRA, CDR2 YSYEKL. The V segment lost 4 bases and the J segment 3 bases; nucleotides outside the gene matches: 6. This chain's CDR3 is CASSPTDRGYYGYTF. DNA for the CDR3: TGCGCCAGCAGCCCGACGGACAGGGGCTACTATGGCTACACCTTC.

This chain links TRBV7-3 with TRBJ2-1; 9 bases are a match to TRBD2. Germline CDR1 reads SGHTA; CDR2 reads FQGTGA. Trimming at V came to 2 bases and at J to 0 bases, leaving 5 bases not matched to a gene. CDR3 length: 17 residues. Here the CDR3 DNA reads TGTGCCAGCAGCTTAGGGGGTAGCGGGAGCTCCTACAATGAGCAGTTCTTC. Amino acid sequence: CASSLGGSGSSYNEQFF.

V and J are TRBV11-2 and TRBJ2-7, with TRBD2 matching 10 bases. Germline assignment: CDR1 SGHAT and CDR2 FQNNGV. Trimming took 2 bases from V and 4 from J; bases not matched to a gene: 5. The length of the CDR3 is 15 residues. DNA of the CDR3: TGTGCCAGCAGCTTATGGGGGACTAGCGCGTACGAGCAGTACTTC. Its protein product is CASSLWGTSAYEQYF.

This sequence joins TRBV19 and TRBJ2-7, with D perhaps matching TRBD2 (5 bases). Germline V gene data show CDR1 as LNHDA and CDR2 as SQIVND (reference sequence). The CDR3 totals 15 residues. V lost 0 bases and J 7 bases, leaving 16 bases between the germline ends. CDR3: CASSIDLLAPGEQYF. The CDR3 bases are TGTGCCAGTAGTATAGATCTTCTGGCCCCGGGGGAGCAGTACTTC.

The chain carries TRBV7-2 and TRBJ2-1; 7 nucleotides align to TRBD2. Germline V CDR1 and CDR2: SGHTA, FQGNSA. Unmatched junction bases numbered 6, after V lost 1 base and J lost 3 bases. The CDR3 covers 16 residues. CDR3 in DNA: TGTGCCAGCAGCTTAGTGGGGGGGAGTGGCTACAATGAGCAGTTCTTC. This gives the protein CASSLVGGSGYNEQFF.

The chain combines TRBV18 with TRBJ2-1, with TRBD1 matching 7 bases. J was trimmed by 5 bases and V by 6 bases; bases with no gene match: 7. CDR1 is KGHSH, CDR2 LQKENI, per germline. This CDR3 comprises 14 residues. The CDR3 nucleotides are TGTGCCAGCTCGCCGACAGGGTCACACAATGAGCAGTTCTTC. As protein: CASSPTGSHNEQFF.

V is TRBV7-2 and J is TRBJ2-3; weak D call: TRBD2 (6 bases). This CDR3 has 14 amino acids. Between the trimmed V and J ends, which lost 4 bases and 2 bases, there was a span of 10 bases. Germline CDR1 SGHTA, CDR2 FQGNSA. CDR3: CASSSRGLTDTQYF. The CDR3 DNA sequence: TGTGCCAGCAGCTCCCGGGGACTCACAGATACGCAGTATTTT.

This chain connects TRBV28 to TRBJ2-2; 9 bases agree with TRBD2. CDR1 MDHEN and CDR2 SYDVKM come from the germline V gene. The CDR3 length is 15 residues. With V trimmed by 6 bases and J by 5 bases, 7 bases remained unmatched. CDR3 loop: CASRTGTSFTGELFF. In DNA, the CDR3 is TGTGCCAGCAGAACCGGGACTAGCTTTACCGGGGAGCTGTTTTTT. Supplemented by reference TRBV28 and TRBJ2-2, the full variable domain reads DVKVTQSSRYLVKRTGEKVFLECVQDMDHENMFWYRQDPGLGLRLIYFSYDVKMKEKGDIPEGYSVSREKKERFSLILESASTNQTSMYLCASRTGTSFTGELFFGEGSRLTVL.

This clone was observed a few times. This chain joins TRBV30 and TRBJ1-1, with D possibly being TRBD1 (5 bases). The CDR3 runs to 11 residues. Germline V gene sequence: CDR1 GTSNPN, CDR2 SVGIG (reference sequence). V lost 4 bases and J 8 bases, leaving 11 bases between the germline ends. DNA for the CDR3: TGTGCCTGGACAAAGGGGCTAGAAGCTTTCTTT. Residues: CAWTKGLEAFF.

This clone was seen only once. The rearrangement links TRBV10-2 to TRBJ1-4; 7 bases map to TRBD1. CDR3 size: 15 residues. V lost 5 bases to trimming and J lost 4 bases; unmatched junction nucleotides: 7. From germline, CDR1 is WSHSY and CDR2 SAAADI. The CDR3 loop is CASSTRQGGNEKLFF. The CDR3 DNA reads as TGCGCCAGCAGTACCAGACAGGGAGGTAATGAAAAACTGTTTTTT.

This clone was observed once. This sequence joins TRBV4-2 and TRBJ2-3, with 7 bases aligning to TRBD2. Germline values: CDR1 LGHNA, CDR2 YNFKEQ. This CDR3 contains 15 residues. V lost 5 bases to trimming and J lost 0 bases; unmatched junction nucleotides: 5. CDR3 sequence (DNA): TGTGCCAGCAGCGGGAATAGCGGGAGCACAGATACGCAGTATTTT. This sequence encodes CASSGNSGSTDTQYF.

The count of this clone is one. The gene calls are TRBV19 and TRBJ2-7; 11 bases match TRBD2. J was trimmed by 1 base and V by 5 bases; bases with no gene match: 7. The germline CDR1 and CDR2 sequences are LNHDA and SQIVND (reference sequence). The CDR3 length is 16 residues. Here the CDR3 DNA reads TGTGCCAGTAGTTCTAGCGGGAGGATAGGTTCCTACGAGCAGTACTTC. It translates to CASSSSGRIGSYEQYF. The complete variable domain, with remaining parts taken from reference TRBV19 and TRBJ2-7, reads DGGITQSPKYLFRKEGQNVTLSCEQNLNHDAMYWYRQDPGQGLRLIYYSQIVNDFQKGDIAEGYSVSREKKESFPLTVTSAQKNPTAFYLCASSSSGRIGSYEQYFGPGTRLTVT.

The CDR3 loop is CASSMGPNYNEQFF. As DNA, the CDR3 is TGTGCCAGTTCAATGGGCCCGAATTACAATGAGCAGTTCTTC. The chain links TRBV6-4 to TRBJ2-1; D not resolved. The length of the CDR3 is 14 residues. The V end lost 9 bases, the J end lost 4 bases, and 16 bases lay between the germline ends. CDR1 and CDR2 from the germline V gene are MRHNA and SNTAGT.

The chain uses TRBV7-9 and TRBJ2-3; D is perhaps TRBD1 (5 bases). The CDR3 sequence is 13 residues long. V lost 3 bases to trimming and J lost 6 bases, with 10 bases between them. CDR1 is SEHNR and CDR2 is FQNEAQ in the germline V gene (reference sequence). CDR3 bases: TGTGCCAGCAGCTTTGGTCCAGGGGATACGCAGTATTTT. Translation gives CASSFGPGDTQYF.

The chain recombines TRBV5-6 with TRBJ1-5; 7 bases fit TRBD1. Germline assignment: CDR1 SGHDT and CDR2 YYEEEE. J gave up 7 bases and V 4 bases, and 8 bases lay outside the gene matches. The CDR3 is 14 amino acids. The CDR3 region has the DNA TGTGCCAGCAGCCCTACAGGGGAAGGACAGCCCCAGCATTTT. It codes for CASSPTGEGQPQHF.

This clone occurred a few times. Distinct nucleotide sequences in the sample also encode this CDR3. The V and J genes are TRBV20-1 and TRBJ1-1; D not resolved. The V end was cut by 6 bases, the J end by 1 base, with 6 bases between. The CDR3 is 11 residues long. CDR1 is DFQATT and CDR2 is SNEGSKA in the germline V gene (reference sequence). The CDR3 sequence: CSASGNTEAFF. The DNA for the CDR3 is TGCAGTGCCAGCGGGAACACTGAAGCTTTCTTT.

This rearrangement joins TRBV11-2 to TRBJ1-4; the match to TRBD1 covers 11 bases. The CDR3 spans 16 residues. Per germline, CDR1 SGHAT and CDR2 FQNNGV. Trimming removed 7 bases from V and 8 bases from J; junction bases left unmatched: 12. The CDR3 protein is CASTRAPGQGEEKLFF. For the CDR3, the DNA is TGTGCCAGCACCCGAGCGCCGGGACAGGGGGAAGAAAAACTGTTTTTT.

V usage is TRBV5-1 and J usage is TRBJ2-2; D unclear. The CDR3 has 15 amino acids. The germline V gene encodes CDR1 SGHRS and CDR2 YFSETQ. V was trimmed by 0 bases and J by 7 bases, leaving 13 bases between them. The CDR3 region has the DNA TGCGCCAGCAGCTTGGGGTCCAACCCAGACGGGGAGCTGTTTTTT. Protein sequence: CASSLGSNPDGELFF.

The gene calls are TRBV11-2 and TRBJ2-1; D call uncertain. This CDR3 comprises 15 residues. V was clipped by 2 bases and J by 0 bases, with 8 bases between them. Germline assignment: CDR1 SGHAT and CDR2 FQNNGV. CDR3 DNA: TGTGCCAGCAGCTTATCGGCGGTCTCCTACAATGAGCAGTTCTTC. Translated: CASSLSAVSYNEQFF.

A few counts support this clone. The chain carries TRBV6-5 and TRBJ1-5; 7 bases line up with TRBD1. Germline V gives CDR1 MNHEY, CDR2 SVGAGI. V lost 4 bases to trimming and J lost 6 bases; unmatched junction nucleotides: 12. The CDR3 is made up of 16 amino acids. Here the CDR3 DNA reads TGTGCCAGCAGTTCTAAACGGACAGGCCAAGGTCAGCCCCAGCATTTT. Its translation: CASSSKRTGQGQPQHF.